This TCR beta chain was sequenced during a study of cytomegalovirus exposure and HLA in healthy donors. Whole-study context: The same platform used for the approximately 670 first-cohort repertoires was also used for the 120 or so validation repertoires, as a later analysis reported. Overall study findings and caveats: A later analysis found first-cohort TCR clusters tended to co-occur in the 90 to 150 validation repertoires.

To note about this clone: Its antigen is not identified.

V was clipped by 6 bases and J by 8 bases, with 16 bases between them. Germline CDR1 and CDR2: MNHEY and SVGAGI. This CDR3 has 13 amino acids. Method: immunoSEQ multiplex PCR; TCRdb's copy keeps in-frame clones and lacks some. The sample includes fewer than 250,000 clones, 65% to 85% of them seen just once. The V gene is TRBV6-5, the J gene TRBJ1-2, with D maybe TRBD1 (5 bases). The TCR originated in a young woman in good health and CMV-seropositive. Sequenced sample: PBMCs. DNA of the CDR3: TGTGCCAGCAGCAGGGACCTGGGGTCCGGCTACACCTTC. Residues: CASSRDLGSGYTF.